The T cell receptor beta chain under discussion was sequenced for a study of synovial regulatory T cells in juvenile arthritis (dated by TCRdb to about 2015). Context from the whole study: Of the sequenced patients, about six received methotrexate, one received methotrexate plus infliximab, three were therapy-naive, and one had no treatment information. Treg and Teff subsets from about a dozen JIA patients with active disease were included in the TCR repertoire comparisons. Effector T cell subsets were also sequenced in this cohort for comparisons, but the Treg dataset alone covers only blood and synovial fluid Treg cells. The study compared TCRbeta CDR3 repertoires of blood iaTreg cells, other blood Treg cells and synovial fluid Treg cells from matched patient samples.

Spanning cysteine to phenylalanine, the CDR3 consists of 14 amino acids. This entry has no DNA. From a lookup of the germline V gene, CDR1 and CDR2 are SGHAT and FQNNGV. The library was made by the immunoSEQ multiplex PCR assay. Adaptive Biotechnologies carried out the TCRbeta CDR3 sequencing. From the authors' description of their analysis: Repertoire similarity was assessed using the Chao-modified Jaccard index and the median clonotype overlap from 200 random subsamples at equal sample size. The similarity analyses were run on either productive nucleotide sequences or amino acid sequences translated in silico. Hierarchical clustering with single linkage and t-SNE based on Chao-modified Jaccard distances were applied for the comparison of repertoires. Repertoire diversity was assessed with the Renyi index over a range of alpha values after the sample sizes were normalised. TCRdb took this table from immuneACCESS and kept in-frame rearrangements with V and J called. Such tables lack part of the clones; where checked against another copy, unresolved V genes explain under half of the gap, and the rest is unexplained. V and J calls plus clone size are reproduced from that table; the DNA served to infer D and trimming. The sample table records about 10,000 clones. The ten largest clonotypes hold 1% to 1.3% of the sample.

On this clone: There is no known antigen for this receptor.

TCR repertoire donors were 11 juvenile idiopathic arthritis patients with active disease who had not reached inactive disease, 3 polyarticular and 8 oligoarticular. The median age of the TCR-sequenced patients was roughly 12 years (range roughly 2.4-25), and their median disease duration was roughly seven years (range 0.2-19.1). The samples for TCR repertoire analysis were obtained at two Italian centres. Peripheral blood mononuclear cells were separated using a Histopaque-1077 density gradient and frozen in approximately 90% FCS with around 10% DMSO. Overall study outcomes, separate from this receptor: TCR diversity was lower in blood iaTreg cells than in other blood Treg cells, which is consistent with antigen-driven expansion. Synovial Treg cells shared more CDR3 sequences with iaTreg cells than with other blood Treg cells, and Chao-Jaccard similarity confirmed that synovial Treg cells were more closely related to iaTreg cells. Across patients, iaTreg TCR repertoires were largely private and overlapped partially with synovial Teff repertoires and blood CPL repertoires.

Recombination linked TRBV11-2 to TRBJ2-3; TCRdb lists TRBD1, though no DNA is available to test this call. Input material: Treg cells from blood. What this sample's cell subset or site label stands for: remaining (HLA-DR-negative) circulating blood Treg cells. The origin of this receptor is a donor aged 2-29 years with juvenile idiopathic arthritis. The CDR3 region reads CASSSIGAVRTQYF.